This TCR beta chain was observed in a study of CD8 T cells in ankylosing spondylitis. Study-wide results and caveats: Within matched ankylosing spondylitis synovial fluid, disease-linked clones were reportedly significantly enriched. Seemingly characteristic of ankylosing spondylitis blood was a TCR beta motif consisting of about 8 highly homologous variants. The authors found the disease-linked clones to be CD8+ and relatively rare in peripheral blood.

Comment on this clonotype: What it binds is not known.

The V and J ends lost 0 bases and 0 bases respectively, with 6 bases between them. Germline assignment: CDR1 LNHNV and CDR2 YYDKDF (reference sequence). The CDR3 spans 15 residues. Making use of molecular barcodes, quantitative 5'-RACE generated TCR beta libraries. TCRdb fed the 5' RACE reads into MiXCR, producing one record per CDR3 protein. The sample contains approximately 550,000 distinct CDR3 sequences, roughly 13% of which appear only once. Sequences were obtained from blood, either unsorted or a sorted T cell fraction (not recorded which). The chain couples TRBV15 to TRBJ1-3; D possibly corresponds to TRBD1 (5 bases). The receptor's source is a male donor with ankylosing spondylitis. CDR3 residues: CATSRDTGSGNTIYF. CDR3 in DNA: TGTGCCACCAGCAGAGACACAGGCTCTGGAAACACCATATATTTT.